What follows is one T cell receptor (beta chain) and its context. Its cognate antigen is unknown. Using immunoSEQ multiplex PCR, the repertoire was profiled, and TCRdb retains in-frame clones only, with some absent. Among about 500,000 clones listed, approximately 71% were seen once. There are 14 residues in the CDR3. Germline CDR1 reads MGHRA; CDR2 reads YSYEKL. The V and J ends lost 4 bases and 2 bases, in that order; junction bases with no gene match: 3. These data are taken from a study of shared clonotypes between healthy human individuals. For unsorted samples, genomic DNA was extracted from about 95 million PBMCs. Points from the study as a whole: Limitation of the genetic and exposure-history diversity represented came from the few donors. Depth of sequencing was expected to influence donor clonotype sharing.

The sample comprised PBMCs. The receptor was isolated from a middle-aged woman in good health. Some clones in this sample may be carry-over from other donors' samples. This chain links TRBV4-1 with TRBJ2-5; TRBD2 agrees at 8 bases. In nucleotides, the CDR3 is TGCGCCAGCAGCCGCAGACTAGCGCAAGAGACCCAGTACTTC. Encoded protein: CASSRRLAQETQYF.